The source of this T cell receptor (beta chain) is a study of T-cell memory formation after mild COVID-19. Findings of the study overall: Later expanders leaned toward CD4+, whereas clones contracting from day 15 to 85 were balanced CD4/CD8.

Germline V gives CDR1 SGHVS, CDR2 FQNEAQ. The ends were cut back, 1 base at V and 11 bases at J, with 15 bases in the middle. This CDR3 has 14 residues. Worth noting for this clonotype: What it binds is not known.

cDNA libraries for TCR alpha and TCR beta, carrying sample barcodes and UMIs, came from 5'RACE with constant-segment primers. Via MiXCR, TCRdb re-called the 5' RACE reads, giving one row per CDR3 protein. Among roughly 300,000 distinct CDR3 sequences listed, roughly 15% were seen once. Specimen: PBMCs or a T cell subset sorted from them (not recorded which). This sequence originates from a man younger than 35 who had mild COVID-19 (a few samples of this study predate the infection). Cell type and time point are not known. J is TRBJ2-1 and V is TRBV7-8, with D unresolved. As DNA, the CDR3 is TGTGCCAGCAGCTTAGTTACAGCCCCTATTAAGCAGTTCTTC. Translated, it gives CASSLVTAPIKQFF.